A selection of T cell receptor beta chains follows, all from one sample in a study of T-cell reconstitution after alpha-beta-depleted transplantation in children. TCRdb itself ran the PCR reads through MiXCR, one entry per CDR3 protein. Of around 400,000 distinct CDR3 sequences listed, approximately 11% are singletons. Sequencing was performed on PBMCs from the stem cell graft donor, taken from the stem cell graft. The receptors originated from a human donor who donated a stem cell graft to a child with acute myeloid leukemia. CDR3s leave out the opening cysteine and the closing phenylalanine or tryptophan.

CDR3aa: ASSLAGTENYGYT
j_gene: TRBJ1-2
v_gene: TRBV5-1

CDR3aa: SARDPSGSAYNEQF
j_gene: TRBJ2-1
v_gene: TRBV20-1

CDR3aa: ASIPGQGIYEQY
j_gene: TRBJ2-7
v_gene: TRBV7-9

CDR3aa: ASSLDGLAGAENEQF
j_gene: TRBJ2-1
v_gene: TRBV5-1

CDR3aa: ASSRDGLYNEQF
j_gene: TRBJ2-1
v_gene: TRBV6-4

CDR3aa: SVEDLPPGTSGGSSYNEQF
j_gene: TRBJ2-1
v_gene: TRBV29-1

CDR3aa: ASSLRLAEGYYEQY
j_gene: TRBJ2-7
v_gene: TRBV4-1

CDR3aa: ASSYYGGAPGNTIY
j_gene: TRBJ1-3
v_gene: TRBV6-5

CDR3aa: ASSFSGISSGANVLT
j_gene: TRBJ2-6
v_gene: TRBV5-1

CDR3aa: SVDWGTGGELF
j_gene: TRBJ2-2
v_gene: TRBV29-1

CDR3aa: ASSEMRVATNEKLF
j_gene: TRBJ1-4
v_gene: TRBV6-1

CDR3aa: ASSLSSGTGAEKLF
j_gene: TRBJ1-4
v_gene: TRBV5-1

CDR3aa: AIIGGGELF
j_gene: TRBJ2-2
v_gene: TRBV6-5

CDR3aa: ATSERRGLETQY
j_gene: TRBJ2-5
v_gene: TRBV15

CDR3aa: ASSQDRTTGRNEQF
j_gene: TRBJ2-1
v_gene: TRBV4-1

CDR3aa: ATSRDRMGQLNEQF
j_gene: TRBJ2-1
v_gene: TRBV15

CDR3aa: SARGTSYQETQY
j_gene: TRBJ2-5
v_gene: TRBV20-1

CDR3aa: ASSLRSGAKNIQY
j_gene: TRBJ2-4
v_gene: TRBV5-5

CDR3aa: ASSPGQPTTNEKLF
j_gene: TRBJ1-4
v_gene: TRBV18

CDR3aa: SVYRDTVFEQY
j_gene: TRBJ2-7
v_gene: TRBV29-1

CDR3aa: ASSQEGTVIYEQY
j_gene: TRBJ2-7
v_gene: TRBV4-3

CDR3aa: SALAGQGVSGANVLT
j_gene: TRBJ2-6
v_gene: TRBV20-1

CDR3aa: ASNRDRVNYGYT
j_gene: TRBJ1-2
v_gene: TRBV10-3

CDR3aa: ASSQRQGSTNEKLF
j_gene: TRBJ1-4
v_gene: TRBV4-1

CDR3aa: SARAPRGDRGEKPF
j_gene: TRBJ1-4
v_gene: TRBV20-1

CDR3aa: SARASSGIQETQY
j_gene: TRBJ2-5
v_gene: TRBV20-1

CDR3aa: ASSLAGGGGLNQPQH
j_gene: TRBJ1-5
v_gene: TRBV12-3/TRBV12-4

CDR3aa: ASSYSILLAGDGYEQY
j_gene: TRBJ2-7
v_gene: TRBV6-2/TRBV6-3

CDR3aa: SVADARSTEAF
j_gene: TRBJ1-1
v_gene: TRBV29-1

CDR3aa: ASTPGLADYNEQF
j_gene: TRBJ2-1
v_gene: TRBV4-1